These 10 T cell receptor beta chains were all obtained from the same sample, sequenced in a study of blood T cell repertoires in COVID-19. Sequenced by immunoSEQ multiplex PCR; TCRdb stores in-frame clones only, minus some. The sample contains approximately 230,000 clones, roughly 90% of which appear only once. Specimen: PBMCs or T cells enriched from blood (not recorded which). These receptors were taken from a woman younger than 45 with acute COVID-19.

The chain couples TRBV7-3 to TRBJ2-3, with 7 bases aligning to TRBD2. The junction had 3 bases not matched to a gene; V was cut back by 2 bases and J by 1 base. The CDR3 covers 15 residues. Germline values: CDR1 SGHTA, CDR2 FQGTGA. The CDR3 here is CASSLWGGGTDTQYF. CDR3 coding DNA: TGTGCCAGCAGCTTATGGGGGGGTGGCACAGATACGCAGTATTTT.

This chain connects TRBV18 to TRBJ2-6; 11 bases line up with TRBD1. CDR1 and CDR2 (germline): KGHSH, LQKENI. J gave up 4 bases and V 6 bases, and 11 bases lay outside the gene matches. The CDR3 extends over 18 amino acids. DNA for the CDR3: TGTGCCAGCTCCCTAGAGGGGACAGGGGGAAGAGGGGCCAACGTCCTGACTTTC. As protein: CASSLEGTGGRGANVLTF. Full variable domain (rest looked up from reference TRBV18 and TRBJ2-6): NAGVMQNPRHLVRRRGQEARLRCSPMKGHSHVYWYRQLPEEGLKFMVYLQKENIIDESGMPKERFSAEFPKEGPSILRIQQVVRGDSAAYFCASSLEGTGGRGANVLTFGAGSRLTVL.

The rearrangement uses TRBV15 and TRBJ2-2, with D perhaps TRBD2 (5 bases). The CDR3 sequence is 15 residues long. V was trimmed by 6 bases and J by 4 bases, leaving 15 bases between them. Germline V lookup: CDR1 LNHNV, CDR2 YYDKDF (reference sequence). The CDR3: CATSFSGFFTGELFF. DNA for the CDR3: TGTGCCACCAGTTTTTCGGGGTTTTTCACCGGGGAGCTGTTTTTT.

The V call is TRBV28, the J call TRBJ2-1; 7 bases map to TRBD2. Germline values: CDR1 MDHEN, CDR2 SYDVKM. CDR3 length: 10 amino acids. The V and J ends lost 6 bases and 10 bases, in that order; junction bases with no gene match: 0. The CDR3: CASSGGEQFF. Written as DNA, the CDR3 is TGTGCCAGCAGCGGGGGGGAGCAGTTCTTC.

The V call is TRBV2, the J call TRBJ2-6; 9 bases fit TRBD1. CDR1 and CDR2 (germline): SNHLY, FYNNEI. The V gene end was trimmed by 0 bases and the J gene end by 0 bases; junction bases not matched to a gene: 3. The CDR3 is 18 amino acids. CDR3 sequence: CASSEAGTGISGANVLTF. CDR3 in DNA: TGTGCCAGCAGTGAAGCCGGGACAGGGATCTCTGGGGCCAACGTCCTGACTTTC.

The table lists this clone with a count of one. The genes are TRBV7-2 and TRBJ2-2; perhaps TRBD1 as D (6 bases). CDR1 is SGHTA, CDR2 FQGNSA, per germline. CDR3 length equals 17 residues. Between the trimmed V and J ends, which lost 1 base and 3 bases, there was a span of 15 bases. In DNA form, the CDR3 reads TGTGCCAGCAGCTTAGACGGACAGAGCGCCTACACCGGGGAGCTGTTTTTT. Translating gives CASSLDGQSAYTGELFF.

This chain uses TRBV18 with TRBJ2-7, with 8 nucleotides matching TRBD2. Trimming at V came to 6 bases and at J to 9 bases, leaving 7 bases not matched to a gene. The CDR3 totals 12 residues. CDR1 and CDR2 (germline): KGHSH, LQKENI. CDR3 nucleotide sequence: TGTGCCAGCTCGGCCGGGAGGGATCGGCAGTACTTC. It specifies CASSAGRDRQYF.

The chain uses TRBV19 and TRBJ1-6; 7 bases are a match to TRBD1. Germline loops: CDR1 LNHDA, CDR2 SQIVND (reference sequence). J gave up 7 bases and V 6 bases, and 9 bases lay outside the gene matches. The CDR3 has 15 residues. CDR3 loop: CASRSYGTANSPLHF. The CDR3 DNA reads TGTGCCAGTAGATCGTACGGGACAGCAAATTCACCCCTCCACTTT.

The CDR3 DNA reads as TGTGCCAGCAGCCCGGGACAGGGGGTCTATGGCTACACCTTC. It translates to CASSPGQGVYGYTF. The genes are TRBV6-5 and TRBJ1-2, with TRBD1 matching 11 bases. CDR3 length: 14 amino acids. Germline lookup yields CDR1 MNHEY and CDR2 SVGAGI. After removal of 6 bases from V and 4 bases from J, the junction contained 4 bases not matched to a gene.

The chain couples TRBV27 to TRBJ1-5, with a possible D match to TRBD1 (6 bases). Trimming shortened V by 5 bases and J by 6 bases, and 20 bases separated the two germline ends. CDR3 size: 16 residues. The germline V gene encodes CDR1 MNHEY and CDR2 SMNVEV (reference sequence). The CDR3 DNA follows: TGTGCCAGCAGTCCAACTCATCAGGGGTTCGGTCAGCCCCAGCATTTT. Amino acids: CASSPTHQGFGQPQHF.